These 20 T cell receptor beta chains originate from one sample sequenced in a study of T-cell reconstitution after alpha-beta-depleted transplantation in children. The authors prepared the TCRbeta library with unique molecular identifiers. TCRdb used MiXCR to reprocess the PCR reads, holding one entry per CDR3 protein. The profile covers approximately 630,000 distinct CDR3 sequences, with 10% to 15% appearing a single time and 0.79% taken by the ten largest. The sample here was PBMCs, taken before TCRalphabeta/CD19-depleted stem cell transplant. The receptor source for this set is a girl aged 2-10 years with congenital amegakaryocytic thrombocytopenia, due to receive a stem cell transplant.

This clonotype was seen many times. DNA of the CDR3: TGCGCCAGCGCAGAGCGGGACTACAATGAGCAGTTCTTC. Translation: CASAERDYNEQFF. The rearrangement uses TRBV5-1 and TRBJ2-1; 7 nucleotides line up with TRBD2. From germline, CDR1 is SGHRS and CDR2 YFSETQ. The CDR3 is 13 amino acids. Unmatched junction bases numbered 4, after V lost 7 bases and J lost 3 bases. The whole variable domain, filled in from reference TRBV5-1 and TRBJ2-1, reads KAGVTQTPRYLIKTRGQQVTLSCSPISGHRSVSWYQQTPGQGLQFLFEYFSETQRNKGNFPGRFSGRQFSNSRSEMNVSTLELGDSALYLCASAERDYNEQFFGPGTRLTVL.

J is TRBJ1-6 and V is TRBV18; D gene uncertain. V gave up 1 base and J gave up 10 bases, with 14 bases separating them. Germline-derived CDR1 and CDR2 are KGHSH and LQKENI. CDR3 length equals 15 residues. The CDR3 sequence: CASSPRLAQDSPLHF. The CDR3 region has the DNA TGTGCCAGCTCACCACGTCTCGCCCAAGACTCACCCCTCCACTTT.

This clonotype appeared a few times. This chain joins TRBV27 and TRBJ1-6; weak D call: TRBD1 (5 bases). The CDR3 spans 13 residues. CDR1 and CDR2 (germline): MNHEY, SMNVEV (reference sequence). V gave up 3 bases and J gave up 10 bases, with 10 bases separating them. This CDR3 reads CASSFGGRSPLHF. The CDR3 DNA reads TGTGCCAGCAGTTTCGGGGGTAGGTCACCCCTCCACTTT.

The chain recombines TRBV3-1 with TRBJ2-3; 11 positions match TRBD2. V lost 6 bases, J lost 1 base, and 6 bases stayed unmatched. CDR1 is LGHDT, CDR2 YNNKEL, per germline (reference sequence). The CDR3 has 16 amino acids. Here the CDR3 DNA reads TGTGCCAGCAGTGCGACTAGCGGGACGGGCACAGATACGCAGTATTTT. Residues: CASSATSGTGTDTQYF.

This clonotype was detected only a few times. This CDR3 reads CASHFAGASTDTQYF. The CDR3 DNA reads TGTGCCAGCCATTTCGCAGGGGCTAGCACAGATACGCAGTATTTT. The chain couples TRBV18 to TRBJ2-3; D possibly corresponds to TRBD1 (6 bases). Germline V CDR1 and CDR2: KGHSH, LQKENI. The CDR3 covers 15 residues. Trimming removed 8 bases at V and 0 bases at J, with 15 bases between.

This clonotype was picked up many times. The chain couples TRBV20-1 to TRBJ2-4; D may correspond to TRBD1 or TRBD2 (6 bases each). V gave up 5 bases and J gave up 7 bases, with 9 bases separating them. Germline V gene lookup returns CDR1 DFQATT and CDR2 SNEGSKA (reference sequence). This CDR3 spans 11 amino acids. The CDR3 protein is CSAGGQNIQYF. CDR3 coding DNA: TGCAGTGCTGGGGGGCAGAACATTCAGTACTTC.

This clonotype was observed a handful of times. V usage is TRBV7-2 and J usage is TRBJ1-4; 8 nucleotides agree with TRBD1. Trimming took 4 bases from V and 10 from J; bases not matched to a gene: 11. CDR1 is SGHTA and CDR2 is FQGNSA in the germline V gene. This CDR3 contains 15 residues. The CDR3 nucleotides are TGTGCCAGCAGCTCCCTGGGACAGGTGGGAGTAAAACTGTTTTTT. Protein: CASSSLGQVGVKLFF.

In its sample, this clonotype was seen many times. The rearrangement uses TRBV12-3 or TRBV12-4 and TRBJ2-3; no clear D gene. The V gene lost 4 bases and the J gene lost 6 bases, with 8 bases spanning the gap. The CDR3 consists of 12 residues. CDR3 residues: CASSSGEDTQYF. The CDR3, as DNA: TGTGCCAGCAGTTCGGGCGAGGATACGCAGTATTTT.

V usage is TRBV29-1 and J usage is TRBJ2-2, with D tentatively TRBD2 (6 bases). The CDR3 extends over 14 amino acids. The germline V gene has CDR1 SQVTM and CDR2 ANQGSEA. V was cut by 4 bases and J by 6 bases, with 15 bases left in between. The CDR3 loop is CSVVGGDGAGELFF. DNA for the CDR3: TGCAGCGTTGTAGGAGGGGATGGTGCCGGGGAGCTGTTTTTT.

This chain joins TRBV5-1 and TRBJ2-1; 7 positions match TRBD2. This CDR3 spans 14 amino acids. CDR1 SGHRS and CDR2 YFSETQ come from the germline V gene. Germline trimming cut 2 bases from V and 8 bases from J; bases unmatched to any gene: 7. As DNA, the CDR3 is TGCGCCAGCAGCTTACTAGCGACAAGCGATGAGCAGTTCTTC. This translates into CASSLLATSDEQFF.

This clonotype was counted at least ten times. The genes are TRBV5-1 and TRBJ2-7; 8 nucleotides match TRBD2. The CDR3 loop spans 15 amino acids. Germline V gene sequence: CDR1 SGHRS, CDR2 YFSETQ. The ends lost 0 bases at V and 0 bases at J; junction bases unmatched: 2. The CDR3 is CASSLAAGGSYEQYF. CDR3 sequence (DNA): TGCGCCAGCAGCTTGGCGGCGGGAGGCTCCTACGAGCAGTACTTC.

This clonotype was found many times. The genes are TRBV20-1 and TRBJ2-5; D gene uncertain. The germline V and J ends were trimmed by 3 bases and 4 bases, with 12 bases remaining between them. CDR1 is DFQATT and CDR2 is SNEGSKA in the germline V gene (reference sequence). The CDR3 is 13 amino acids. This CDR3 is CSASVVPPETQYF. CDR3 coding DNA: TGCAGTGCTAGCGTCGTGCCCCCAGAGACCCAGTACTTC.

This clonotype has only a few counts. J is TRBJ2-1 and V is TRBV28, with 8 nucleotides matching TRBD2. The V and J ends lost 5 bases and 3 bases, in that order; junction bases with no gene match: 6. The CDR3 loop spans 15 amino acids. In germline, CDR1 is MDHEN, CDR2 SYDVKM. The CDR3 region is CASSAPTSGYNEQFF. Written as DNA, the CDR3 is TGTGCCAGCAGTGCCCCAACTAGCGGCTACAATGAGCAGTTCTTC. Together with reference TRBV28 and TRBJ2-1, the CDR3 gives the full variable domain: DVKVTQSSRYLVKRTGEKVFLECVQDMDHENMFWYRQDPGLGLRLIYFSYDVKMKEKGDIPEGYSVSREKKERFSLILESASTNQTSMYLCASSAPTSGYNEQFFGPGTRLTVL.

This clonotype was seen a handful of times. A clone one base away is much larger, so this may be a read error. The rearrangement links TRBV12-3 or TRBV12-4 to TRBJ1-2, with 8 bases matching TRBD1. The CDR3 extends over 13 amino acids. Here the CDR3 DNA reads TGTGCCAGCAGTTTGTACAGGGGGTATGGCGACACCTTC. This translates into CASSLYRGYGDTF.

The sample holds many counts of this clonotype. The DNA for the CDR3 is TGCAGCGCCTACAGGGGGAACACTGAAGCTTTCTTT. This codes for CSAYRGNTEAFF. The V call is TRBV29-1, the J call TRBJ1-1; 7 bases agree with TRBD1. V lost 7 bases to trimming and J lost 1 base; unmatched junction nucleotides: 3. This CDR3 is 12 amino acids long. Germline V gene sequence: CDR1 SQVTM, CDR2 ANQGSEA. Full variable domain (outside the CDR3, taken from reference TRBV29-1 and TRBJ1-1): SAVISQKPSRDICQRGTSLTIQCQVDSQVTMMFWYRQQPGQSLTLIATANQGSEATYESGFVIDKFPISRPNLTFSTLTVSNMSPEDSSIYLCSAYRGNTEAFFGQGTRLTVV.

The chain recombines TRBV20-1 with TRBJ2-1; TRBD2 might be the D (6 bases). The CDR3 runs 16 residues. The V end was cut by 0 bases, the J end by 3 bases, with 15 bases between. Germline V gives CDR1 DFQATT, CDR2 SNEGSKA (reference sequence). Here the CDR3 reads CSARDSLAGLYNEQFF. The CDR3 DNA sequence: TGCAGTGCTAGAGATAGCCTCGCGGGGCTCTACAATGAGCAGTTCTTC.

This clonotype was observed many times. The chain recombines TRBV12-3 or TRBV12-4 with TRBJ1-2, with D maybe TRBD1 (6 bases). The CDR3 is 11 amino acids. Trimming cost V 5 bases and J 13 bases, with 14 bases left between them. The CDR3 region has the DNA TGTGCCAGCAGTCCGGGACATCCTAGCACCTTC. It yields the protein CASSPGHPSTF.

This clonotype was recorded many times. This chain uses TRBV10-3 with TRBJ1-1; unclear D gene. V was trimmed by 5 bases and J by 2 bases, leaving 12 bases between them. Germline V gene sequence: CDR1 ENHRY, CDR2 SYGVKD. The length of the CDR3 is 14 residues. The CDR3 sequence: CAISSRGRNTEAFF. CDR3 nucleotide sequence: TGTGCCATCAGTTCGCGGGGTAGAAACACTGAAGCTTTCTTT.

This chain links TRBV5-1 with TRBJ2-1; TRBD2 agrees at 10 bases. CDR1 SGHRS and CDR2 YFSETQ come from the germline V gene. V gave up 4 bases and J gave up 0 bases; unmatched junction bases: 7. The CDR3 contains 17 residues. CDR3 DNA: TGCGCCAGCAGCCCTAGCGGGAGCCCCCTCTCCTACAATGAGCAGTTCTTC. This gives the protein CASSPSGSPLSYNEQFF.

V gene TRBV29-1 combines with J gene TRBJ2-2; D unresolved. From germline, CDR1 is SQVTM and CDR2 ANQGSEA. The CDR3 is 13 residues long. Trimming stripped 4 bases from V and 0 bases from J, with 6 bases between. CDR3 region: CSVAYANTGELFF. The CDR3 nucleotides are TGCAGCGTTGCTTACGCGAACACCGGGGAGCTGTTTTTT.